This T cell receptor beta chain emerged from a study of T-cell memory formation after mild COVID-19. Germline assignment: CDR1 SGHTA and CDR2 FQGNSA. With V trimmed by 5 bases and J by 6 bases, 5 bases remained unmatched. The length of the CDR3 is 14 residues. TCRdb used MiXCR to reprocess the 5' RACE reads, holding one entry per CDR3 protein. The data contain 400,000 or so distinct CDR3 sequences, 20% to 25% of them seen just once; the ten biggest clones take up approximately 12%. Findings of the study overall: There was no confirmation that second-wave clones peaking on day 37 were SARS-CoV-2 specific.

In regard to this clonotype: Its cognate antigen is unknown.

The clonotype originates from an adult woman who had mild COVID-19 (a few samples of this study predate the infection). Cell type and time point are not known. Sequenced input: PBMCs or a T cell subset sorted from them (not recorded which). The rearrangement joins TRBV7-2 to TRBJ2-5; 11 nucleotides match TRBD1. CDR3 bases: TGTGCCAGCAGCGCCGGGACAGGGGGACAGACCCAGTACTTC. Encoded protein: CASSAGTGGQTQYF.